This TCR beta chain was captured by sequencing in a study of response to subunit inactivated influenza vaccine. The CDR3 length is 15 residues. From germline, CDR1 is SGHRS and CDR2 YFSETQ. Germline trimming cut 1 base from V and 1 base from J; bases unmatched to any gene: 4. Study conclusions and caveats: A suggestion made by the authors is that each seasonal influenza vaccination recruits few new T cells.

A word on this clonotype: The antigen remains undetermined.

Using its own MiXCR run on the RT-PCR reads, TCRdb lists one record per CDR3 protein. The sample carries roughly 710,000 distinct CDR3 sequences, around 13% recorded once. Sequences were derived from PBMCs from blood, sampled roughly 15 days before vaccination. This chain joins TRBV5-1 and TRBJ1-1; 7 positions agree with TRBD1. The receptor was isolated from a man aged 50 or older who received an inactivated influenza vaccine. Written as DNA, the CDR3 is TGCGCCAGCAGCTTGCCAGGGGGAGGGAACACTGAAGCTTTCTTT. Residues: CASSLPGGGNTEAFF.